This TCR beta chain appears in the sequencing data of a study of cytomegalovirus exposure and HLA in healthy donors. Both 60 Vbeta primers and 13 Jbeta primers went into the PCR. The repertoire was sequenced with immunoSEQ multiplex PCR; TCRdb's copy has only in-frame clones and lacks some. The data hold about 250,000 clones, with roughly 78% observed a single time. V lost 3 bases and J lost 3; bases outside the gene matches: 10. Germline V gene data show CDR1 as MRHNA and CDR2 as SNTAGT. The CDR3 spans 17 residues. Sequences were obtained from PBMCs. The clonotype comes from a boy aged 5-17 years in good health and CMV-seronegative. J is TRBJ1-5 and V is TRBV6-4; 8 positions agree with TRBD1. The CDR3, as DNA: TGTGCCAGCAGTGAACCTCTACAGGGGGAGGTCAATCAGCCCCAGCATTTT. It encodes CASSEPLQGEVNQPQHF.